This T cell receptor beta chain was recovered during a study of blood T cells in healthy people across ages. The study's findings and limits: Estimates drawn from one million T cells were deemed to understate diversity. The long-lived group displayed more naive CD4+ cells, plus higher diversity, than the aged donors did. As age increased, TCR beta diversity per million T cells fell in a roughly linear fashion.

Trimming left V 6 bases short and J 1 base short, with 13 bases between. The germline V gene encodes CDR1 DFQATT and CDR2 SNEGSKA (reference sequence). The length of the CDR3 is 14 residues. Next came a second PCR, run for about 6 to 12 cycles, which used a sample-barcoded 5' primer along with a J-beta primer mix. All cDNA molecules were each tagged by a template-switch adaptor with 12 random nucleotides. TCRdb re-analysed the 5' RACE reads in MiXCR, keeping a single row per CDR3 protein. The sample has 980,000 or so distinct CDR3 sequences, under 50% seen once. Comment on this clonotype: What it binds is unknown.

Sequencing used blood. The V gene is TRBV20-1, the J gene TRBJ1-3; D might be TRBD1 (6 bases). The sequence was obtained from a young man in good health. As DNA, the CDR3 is TGCAGTGCGTGGGCAGGGGAATCTGGAAACACCATATATTTT. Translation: CSAWAGESGNTIYF.